The 30 T cell receptor beta chains presented below share a single source sample, sequenced in a study of T cells in Graves' hyperthyroidism and ophthalmopathy. Regions amplified from RNA transcripts were the TCR beta CDR3 regions. Carried out on the TCR CDR3, a first-round RT-PCR used the HTBI primer set. TCRdb itself ran the multiplex PCR reads through MiXCR, one entry per CDR3 protein. Here the sample spans about 720,000 distinct CDR3 sequences, roughly a sixth being singletons. Material for sequencing was blood. All receptors derive from a woman in her fifties or sixties with Graves' hyperthyroidism that later progressed to Graves' ophthalmopathy.

V usage is TRBV18 and J usage is TRBJ2-7; D may correspond to TRBD1 or TRBD2 (5 bases each). V was cut by 5 bases and J by 5 bases, with 13 bases left in between. The CDR3 runs 13 residues. CDR1 KGHSH and CDR2 LQKENI come from the germline V gene. The DNA for the CDR3 is TGTGCCAGCTCAGCGGTGGGGGTCGACGAGCAGTACTTC. Amino acid sequence: CASSAVGVDEQYF.

This clonotype was detected a few times. An end of the junction differs from the germline gene, which may be a read error. V usage is TRBV5-1 and J usage is TRBJ2-2; TRBD1 aligns across 9 bases. Per germline, CDR1 SGHRS and CDR2 YFSETQ. This CDR3 has 16 amino acids. The CDR3 DNA is TGCACCAGCAGCTTGACCTGGGACAGGGACACCGGGGAGCTGTTTTTT. Amino acid sequence: CTSSLTWDRDTGELFF.

This clonotype was seen more than once but under ten times. The chain has TRBV6-1 and TRBJ2-1, with 11 bases identical to TRBD2. There are 15 residues in the CDR3. Germline V CDR1 and CDR2: MNHNS, SASEGT. V was clipped by 6 bases and J by 6 bases; unmatched bases: 7. The CDR3 sequence is CASSYSGGAPNEQFF. The CDR3 region has the DNA TGTGCCAGCAGCTATAGCGGGGGGGCCCCCAATGAGCAGTTCTTC.

This chain joins TRBV6-1 and TRBJ1-5, with a possible D match to TRBD1 (5 bases). V was trimmed by 8 bases and J by 1 base, leaving 12 bases between them. Germline-derived CDR1 and CDR2 are MNHNS and SASEGT. CDR3 length: 14 residues. CDR3 sequence reads: CASGRDASNQPQHF. For the CDR3, the DNA is TGTGCCAGCGGAAGGGACGCCAGCAATCAGCCCCAGCATTTT.

DNA of the CDR3: TGCGCCAGCAGCCAAGAAGGGGGGAACACTGAAGCTTTCTTT. Amino acids: CASSQEGGNTEAFF. The J gene is TRBJ1-1, the V gene TRBV4-1, with a weak D call TRBD1 (6 bases). The CDR3 runs to 14 residues. The germline V and J ends were trimmed by 0 bases and 1 base, with 6 bases remaining between them. Germline lookup yields CDR1 MGHRA and CDR2 YSYEKL.

The chain carries TRBV6-5 and TRBJ1-5; the D is unclear. V lost 0 bases to trimming and J lost 2 bases, with 14 bases between them. The CDR3 spans 17 residues. CDR1 and CDR2 (germline): MNHEY, SVGAGI. In nucleotides, the CDR3 is TGTGCCAGCAGTTACTCGAAACTTCTAACCGGCAATCAGCCCCAGCATTTT. This encodes CASSYSKLLTGNQPQHF.

This chain joins TRBV7-6 and TRBJ2-3; no clear D gene. Trimming removed 6 bases from V and 0 bases from J, with 10 bases in between. This CDR3 is built from 14 residues. Germline CDR1 SGHVS, CDR2 FNYEAQ. In DNA, the CDR3 is TGTGCCAGCAGAGCCTTGACGAGCACAGATACGCAGTATTTT. Its protein is CASRALTSTDTQYF.

This clonotype was counted a few times. The rearrangement uses TRBV19 and TRBJ1-2; D unresolved. The germline V and J ends were trimmed by 2 bases and 1 base, with 11 bases remaining between them. CDR3 length equals 15 residues. CDR1 LNHDA and CDR2 SQIVND come from the germline V gene (reference sequence). CDR3 loop: CASSIRGQSNYGYTF. The CDR3 coding sequence is TGTGCCAGTAGTATACGAGGGCAGAGTAACTATGGCTACACCTTC.

The chain links TRBV6-2 or TRBV6-3 to TRBJ2-4; 9 bases agree with TRBD1. The trim removed 8 bases at V and 15 bases at J, leaving 17 bases unmatched. The CDR3 sequence is 14 residues long. Germline CDR1 reads MNHEY; CDR2 reads SVGEGT. In DNA form, the CDR3 reads TGTGCCAGCCGGATAGGAGGGGGGACAGGGCTGATGTACTTC. This sequence encodes CASRIGGGTGLMYF.

The rearrangement uses TRBV11-3 and TRBJ1-1; possible D gene TRBD1, 6 bases. The CDR3 consists of 16 residues. V was trimmed by 3 bases and J by 4 bases, leaving 18 bases between them. CDR1 SGHNT and CDR2 YENEEA come from the germline V gene. CDR3 in amino acids: CASSLTSAGGLTEAFF. The CDR3 DNA sequence: TGTGCCAGCAGCTTGACCTCTGCGGGGGGCCTCACTGAAGCTTTCTTT.

This clonotype was picked up many times. V and J are TRBV18 and TRBJ2-1; 7 bases align to TRBD2. The CDR3 runs 16 residues. The germline CDR1 and CDR2 sequences are KGHSH and LQKENI. V trimming: 2 bases; J trimming: 0 bases; junction bases outside the gene matches: 4. The CDR3 protein is CASSPTSASSYNEQFF. The CDR3 bases are TGTGCCAGCTCACCAACTAGCGCGAGCTCCTACAATGAGCAGTTCTTC.

The chain uses TRBV20-1 and TRBJ2-5; weak D call: TRBD2 (7 bases). Germline CDR1 reads DFQATT; CDR2 reads SNEGSKA (reference sequence). The length of the CDR3 is 15 residues. The V end lost 3 bases, the J end lost 4 bases, and 18 bases lay between the germline ends. The DNA of the CDR3 is TGCAGTGCTAGGACTAGGGGGGGGGCCGGAGAGACCCAGTACTTC. Amino acid sequence: CSARTRGGAGETQYF.

The genes are TRBV19 and TRBJ1-1; D is possibly TRBD1 (6 bases). V lost 7 bases to trimming and J lost 5 bases, with 14 bases between them. The CDR3 is made up of 13 amino acids. Germline loops: CDR1 LNHDA, CDR2 SQIVND (reference sequence). CDR3 in DNA: TGTGCCAGTATTCGGGACATAGGGACTGAAGCTTTCTTT. Protein product: CASIRDIGTEAFF.

This clonotype was counted a few times. The J gene is TRBJ2-3, the V gene TRBV10-1; 8 bases align to TRBD1. The length of the CDR3 is 15 residues. V lost 10 bases to trimming and J lost 2 bases; unmatched junction nucleotides: 11. The germline V gene has CDR1 WNHNN and CDR2 SYGVQD (reference sequence). CDR3 in amino acids: CATSAGTGATDTQYF. The CDR3 DNA is TGCGCCACCTCTGCCGGGACAGGAGCCACAGATACGCAGTATTTT.

This clonotype was seen a single time. The chain combines TRBV10-3 with TRBJ2-1; 9 bases agree with TRBD2. Germline CDR1 and CDR2: ENHRY and SYGVKD. J lost 6 bases, V lost 8 bases, and 5 bases had no gene match. This CDR3 spans 13 amino acids. DNA for the CDR3: TGTGCCATCGGGACTAGCAACTTCAATGAGCAGTTCTTC. Its translation is CAIGTSNFNEQFF.

Only a few counts were recorded for this clonotype. V gene TRBV11-2 combines with J gene TRBJ2-1, with TRBD1 as a possible D gene (6 bases). This CDR3 spans 13 amino acids. V was cut by 6 bases and J by 7 bases, with 13 bases left in between. Germline V CDR1 and CDR2: SGHAT, FQNNGV. The CDR3 region has the DNA TGTGCCAGCAGTTCGCAGGGGAAAAATGAGCAGTTCTTC. This translates into CASSSQGKNEQFF. The full variable domain, rest sourced from reference TRBV11-2 and TRBJ2-1, is EAGVAQSPRYKIIEKRQSVAFWCNPISGHATLYWYQQILGQGPKLLIQFQNNGVVDDSQLPKDRFSAERLKGVDSTLKIQPAKLEDSAVYLCASSSQGKNEQFFGPGTRLTVL.

The V gene is TRBV5-1, the J gene TRBJ2-3; 8 positions match TRBD2. The CDR3 totals 14 residues. Unmatched junction bases numbered 3, after V lost 4 bases and J lost 2 bases. Germline V gene lookup returns CDR1 SGHRS and CDR2 YFSETQ. For the CDR3, the DNA is TGCGCCAGCAGCATGGGACTAGACACAGATACGCAGTATTTT. Translated: CASSMGLDTDTQYF.

This clonotype came up many times. The CDR3 DNA sequence: TGTGCCAGCAGTGGGTCTAGCGGGGGCCCGGAGACCCAGTACTTC. Its translation is CASSGSSGGPETQYF. The chain recombines TRBV2 with TRBJ2-5; 10 nucleotides agree with TRBD2. J lost 5 bases, V lost 4 bases, and 7 bases had no gene match. This CDR3 contains 15 residues. Germline-derived CDR1 and CDR2 are SNHLY and FYNNEI.

This clonotype showed up many times. The CDR3 DNA reads as TGTGCCAGCTCAATACAAAATACAGGGTTGGTTCAGCCCCAGCATTTT. This translates into CASSIQNTGLVQPQHF. The chain recombines TRBV18 with TRBJ1-5, with D tentatively TRBD1 (6 bases). The length of the CDR3 is 16 residues. V shed 5 bases and J shed 6 bases, with 20 bases lying between them. In germline, CDR1 is KGHSH, CDR2 LQKENI.

This clonotype came up a few times. The CDR3 ends on some other residue instead of the conserved phenylalanine or tryptophan, so this is likely a read error. This chain uses TRBV7-3 with TRBJ1-1; 7 bases line up with TRBD1. The CDR3 is 13 amino acids. V was pared by 5 bases and J by 1 base, with 1 base of the junction left unmatched. Germline lookup yields CDR1 SGHTA and CDR2 FQGTGA. The CDR3 bases are TGTGCCAGCAGCAGGGACAGGAACACTGAAGCTTTCCTT. Amino acid sequence: CASSRDRNTEAFL.

The table lists this clonotype with many counts. V and J are TRBV5-1 and TRBJ2-2, with unresolved D. V was clipped by 1 base and J by 2 bases, with 6 bases between them. The CDR3 is made up of 14 amino acids. CDR1 is SGHRS, CDR2 YFSETQ, per germline. CDR3 amino acids: CASSLRINTGELFF. The CDR3 region has the DNA TGCGCCAGCAGCTTGAGAATCAACACCGGGGAGCTGTTTTTT.

This clonotype showed up just a few times. The genes are TRBV19 and TRBJ2-2; D remains ambiguous. Trimming took off 2 bases at V and 7 bases at J, with 8 bases between the two ends. This CDR3 region has 13 residues. Germline V CDR1 and CDR2: LNHDA, SQIVND (reference sequence). The DNA for the CDR3 is TGTGCCAGTAGTATAATCAGTGGCGGGGAGCTGTTTTTT. Translating gives CASSIISGGELFF.

This clonotype came up many times. The chain uses TRBV12-3 or TRBV12-4 and TRBJ2-1, with 8 nucleotides matching TRBD1. J was trimmed by 3 bases and V by 6 bases; bases with no gene match: 10. There are 16 residues in the CDR3. The CDR3 nucleotides read TGTGCCAGCAGGACCGGGACAGGACCAGACTACAATGAGCAGTTCTTC. Its protein is CASRTGTGPDYNEQFF.

This clonotype was seen many times. V is TRBV2 and J is TRBJ2-7; TRBD1 aligns across 8 bases. Per germline, CDR1 SNHLY and CDR2 FYNNEI. Trimming took 3 bases from V and 3 from J; bases not matched to a gene: 1. The CDR3 contains 13 residues. The CDR3 coding sequence is TGTGCCAGCAGTGAGGACAGGGACTACGAGCAGTACTTC. Protein product: CASSEDRDYEQYF.

This clonotype was detected only a few times. This sequence joins TRBV12-3 or TRBV12-4 and TRBJ1-3; D not certain. The CDR3 length is 12 residues. The CDR3: CVVPGSGNTIYF. The DNA of the CDR3 is TGTGTCGTCCCGGGCTCTGGAAACACCATATATTTT.

The sample holds many counts of this clonotype. The chain links TRBV18 to TRBJ1-1; D is unclear. V lost 3 bases to trimming and J lost 3 bases, with 11 bases between them. The CDR3 contains 14 residues. Germline CDR1 KGHSH, CDR2 LQKENI. The CDR3 region has the DNA TGTGCCAGCTCACCGGCGGGTACGTACACTGAAGCTTTCTTT. Translating it yields CASSPAGTYTEAFF.

This rearrangement joins TRBV10-3 to TRBJ1-5; TRBD1 is a possible D gene (6 bases). V was cut by 8 bases and J by 0 bases, with 17 bases left in between. Germline CDR1 ENHRY, CDR2 SYGVKD. The CDR3 extends over 16 amino acids. CDR3 amino acids: CAISDGQTHSNQPQHF. DNA of the CDR3: TGTGCCATCTCCGACGGACAGACTCATAGCAATCAGCCCCAGCATTTT.

This clonotype was observed at least ten times. The chain is built from TRBV7-9 and TRBJ1-1, with D maybe TRBD1 (5 bases). The V gene's germline CDR1 is SEHNR and CDR2 FQNEAQ (reference sequence). V lost 7 bases, J lost 4 bases, and 10 bases lay in between. The CDR3 consists of 12 residues. The CDR3 DNA sequence: TGTGCCAGCAACCTTGGGGGCACTGAAGCTTTCTTT. Translated: CASNLGGTEAFF.

The chain has TRBV4-1 and TRBJ1-6; D possibly corresponds to TRBD1 (6 bases). CDR1 and CDR2 (germline): MGHRA, YSYEKL. The CDR3 length is 15 residues. The V gene lost 5 bases and the J gene lost 7 bases, with 15 bases spanning the gap. The CDR3 is CASSYHGGSNSPLHF. Written as DNA, the CDR3 is TGCGCCAGCAGCTACCACGGGGGCTCGAATTCACCCCTCCACTTT.

This clonotype appeared a few times. The chain has TRBV27 and TRBJ1-6, with D maybe TRBD1 (5 bases). With 6 bases removed from V and 5 bases from J, the gap between germline ends came to 14 bases. CDR1 is MNHEY, CDR2 SMNVEV, per germline (reference sequence). There are 15 residues in the CDR3. The CDR3, as DNA: TGTGCCAGCAGGGGGGGGTCGGTTAATAATTCACCCCTCCACTTT. Translation: CASRGGSVNNSPLHF.